The subject of this entry is one T cell receptor (beta chain). The data belong to a study of PD-1 blockade in classical Hodgkin lymphoma. V lost 4 bases and J 5 bases, leaving 8 bases between the germline ends. CDR3 size: 13 residues. The germline gives CDR1 MNHEY, CDR2 SVGAGI. Time point reported: cycle 4 day 1 (C4D1), after more than five weeks of nivolumab. All the patients suffered relapse after autologous stem cell transplantation, and brentuximab vedotin exposure differed. Generated by immunoSEQ multiplex PCR, the TCRdb table keeps only in-frame clones and is missing some. The sample yields 6,000 to 7,500 clones, over 70% seen once.

The chain uses TRBV6-5 and TRBJ2-2; D may be TRBD2 (6 bases). The sequence came from a human donor with classical Hodgkin lymphoma. The sequencing here drew on peripheral blood mononuclear cells (PBMCs), taken before the fourth cycle of nivolumab. The CDR3 DNA sequence: TGTGCCAGCAGTTTCGGGACTACCGGGGAGCTGTTTTTT. It specifies CASSFGTTGELFF.